The next 2 T cell receptor beta chains were all read from a single sample in a study of blood T cell repertoires in COVID-19. The data were produced by immunoSEQ multiplex PCR, yet TCRdb's version contains in-frame clones alone and is incomplete. This table holds 300,000 or so clones, approximately 89% found once. Sequencing input: peripheral blood. Receptors were obtained from a woman aged 45-59 years who had recovered from COVID-19.

V usage is TRBV6-6 and J usage is TRBJ2-1, with TRBD1 identical over 11 bases. J gave up 10 bases and V 2 bases, and 10 bases lay outside the gene matches. The V gene's germline CDR1 is MNHNY and CDR2 SVGAGI (reference sequence). The CDR3 has 16 amino acids. The CDR3 reads CASSYPGTGGKREQFF. The CDR3 DNA is TGTGCCAGCAGTTACCCGGGGACAGGGGGTAAACGGGAGCAGTTCTTC.

The genes are TRBV3-1 (or the pseudogene TRBV3-2) and TRBJ2-1; 8 nucleotides align to TRBD1. The V segment lost 4 bases and the J segment 4 bases; nucleotides outside the gene matches: 3. Germline V gives CDR1 LGHDT, CDR2 YNNKEL (reference sequence). There are 14 residues in the CDR3. The CDR3 coding sequence is TGTGCCAGCAGCCCGGGACAGGAATACAATGAGCAGTTCTTC. This gives the protein CASSPGQEYNEQFF.